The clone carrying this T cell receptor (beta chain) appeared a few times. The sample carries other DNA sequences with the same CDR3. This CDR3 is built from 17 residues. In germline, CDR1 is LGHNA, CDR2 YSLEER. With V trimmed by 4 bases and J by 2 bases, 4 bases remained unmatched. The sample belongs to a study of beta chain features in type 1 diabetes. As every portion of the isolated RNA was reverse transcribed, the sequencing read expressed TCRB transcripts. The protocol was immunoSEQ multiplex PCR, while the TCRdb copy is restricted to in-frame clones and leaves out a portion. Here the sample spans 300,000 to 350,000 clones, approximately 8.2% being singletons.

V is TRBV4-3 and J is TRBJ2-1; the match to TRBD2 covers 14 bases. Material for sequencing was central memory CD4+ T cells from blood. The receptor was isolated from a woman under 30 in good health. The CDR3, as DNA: TGCGCCAGCAGCCCCAGGACTAGCGGGGGGCCCTACAATGAGCAGTTCTTC. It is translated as CASSPRTSGGPYNEQFF.